A selection of T cell receptor beta chains follows, all from one sample in a study of chemoradiotherapy in HPV16-positive cancers. The repertoire was sequenced with immunoSEQ multiplex PCR; TCRdb's copy has only in-frame clones and lacks some. Here the sample spans 8,100 or so clones, roughly 70% being singletons. The sequenced sample was tumor tissue, obtained from a patient who underwent chemoradiotherapy. These receptors all stem from a human donor with HPV-associated anogenital cancer. CDR3s include the opening cysteine and the closing phenylalanine or tryptophan. The D gene is left open where the match is weak. Only part of the rows carry a size: once, few, many, or a class if the clone is expanded.

>NA|NA|TRBJ2-7|TRBV21-1
CASSPSIEQYF
TGTGCCAGCAGTCCTTCGATCGAGCAGTACTTC
>NA|NA|TRBJ1-1|TRBV5-1
CASRYGGVGTEAFF
TGCGCCAGCAGGTATGGGGGCGTTGGCACTGAAGCTTTCTTT
>NA|TRBD2|TRBJ2-2|TRBV6-4
CASSDSLAGSTGELFF
TGTGCCAGCAGTGACTCCCTAGCGGGGTCCACCGGGGAGCTGTTTTTT
>NA|NA|TRBJ1-6|TRBV5-1
CASSLSHQAAQIPSPLHF
TGCGCCAGCAGCTTGTCCCACCAGGCCGCCCAAATTCCTTCACCCCTCCACTTT
>NA|NA|TRBJ2-5|TRBV6-5
CASGRIQETQYF
TGTGCCAGCGGGAGGATCCAAGAGACCCAGTACTTC
>NA|NA|TRBJ2-1|TRBV29-1
CSVGGVDGFASSYNEQFF
TGCAGCGTTGGGGGCGTAGACGGTTTCGCTAGCTCCTACAATGAGCAGTTCTTC
>NA|NA|TRBJ2-1|TRBV4-1
CASSQPGRRGDEQFF
TGCGCCAGCAGCCAACCGGGGAGGCGGGGAGATGAGCAGTTCTTC
>NA|TRBD1|TRBJ1-2|TRBV7-9
CASSLYRAGQGRGYTF
TGTGCCAGCAGCTTATACCGAGCCGGACAGGGCCGTGGCTACACCTTC
>NA|NA|TRBJ1-1|TRBV10-2
CASSEGTTGNTEAFF
TGCGCCAGCAGTGAAGGGACAACAGGGAACACTGAAGCTTTCTTT
>NA|TRBD1|TRBJ2-3|TRBV18
CASSPPSGTGRLSTDTQYF
TGTGCCAGCTCACCACCGTCCGGGACAGGGCGACTGAGCACAGATACGCAGTATTTT
>few|NA|TRBJ1-2|TRBV7-8
CASSSRETLQLF
TGTGCCAGCAGCTCCCGGGAGACGCTCCAGCTTTTC
>NA|NA|TRBJ1-5|TRBV2
CASNRDGQPQHF
TGTGCCAGCAACAGGGATGGTCAGCCCCAGCATTTT
>NA|TRBD2|TRBJ2-7|TRBV5-4
CASSLYTGGHEQYF
TGTGCCAGCAGCCTCTACACGGGAGGCCACGAGCAGTACTTC
>few|TRBD1|TRBJ1-2|TRBV2
CASSSGTGGGYTF
TGTGCCAGCAGTTCAGGGACAGGGGGCGGCTACACCTTC
>once|TRBD2|TRBJ2-5|TRBV7-3
CASSLTGGRETQYF
TGTGCCAGCAGCTTAACCGGGGGGAGAGAGACCCAGTACTTC
>NA|TRBD1|TRBJ1-4|TRBV29-1
CSVSLRTGGELFF
TGCAGCGTTTCGCTCCGGACAGGGGGTGAACTGTTTTTT
>NA|NA|TRBJ1-5|TRBV12-5
CASGLMNSNQPQHF
TGTGCTAGTGGTTTAATGAATAGCAATCAGCCCCAGCATTTT
>once|TRBD1|TRBJ1-2|TRBV5-5
CASSVTGGASYGYTF
TGTGCCAGCAGCGTAACAGGGGGCGCGAGCTATGGCTACACCTTC
>NA|TRBD1|TRBJ1-1|TRBV13
CASSLEAGGWNTEAFF
TGTGCCAGCAGCTTAGAAGCAGGGGGGTGGAACACTGAAGCTTTCTTT
>NA|TRBD1|TRBJ1-4|TRBV7-6
CASSRGQGAGGEKLFF
TGTGCCAGCAGCAGAGGACAGGGGGCAGGGGGTGAAAAACTGTTTTTT
>NA|NA|TRBJ2-7|TRBV27
CASSLEGGEQYF
TGTGCCAGCAGTTTAGAAGGGGGCGAGCAGTACTTC
>NA|NA|TRBJ2-7|TRBV19
CASRGTWGAQSYEQYF
TGTGCCAGTAGGGGGACCTGGGGGGCACAAAGCTACGAGCAGTACTTC
>NA|NA|TRBJ1-2|TRBV6-6
CASSYTSYTGGRGYTF
TGTGCCAGCAGTTACACCTCCTATACAGGAGGGAGGGGCTACACCTTC
>few|NA|TRBJ2-7|TRBV2
CASSGGTTYEQYF
TGTGCCAGCAGCGGCGGGACAACCTACGAGCAGTACTTC
>NA|NA|TRBJ1-6|TRBV30
CAWRPGGDFSPLHF
TGTGCCTGGCGACCCGGGGGTGACTTTTCACCCCTCCACTTT
>NA|NA|TRBJ2-5|TRBV11-2
CASSQLGLDWETQYF
TGTGCCAGCAGCCAACTCGGACTTGACTGGGAGACCCAGTACTTC
>NA|NA|TRBJ2-3|TRBV5-6
CASSTDTQYF
TGTGCCAGCAGCACAGATACGCAGTATTTT
>NA|NA|TRBJ2-5|TRBV5-6
CASSLSETQYF
TGTGCCAGCAGCTTGAGCGAGACCCAGTACTTC
>few|NA|TRBJ1-6|TRBV15
CATSRENNSPLHF
TGTGCCACCAGCAGAGAAAATAATTCACCCCTCCACTTT
>NA|TRBD2|TRBJ2-3|TRBV5-1
CASSINSGDGDTQYF
TGCGCCAGCAGCATAAATAGCGGGGATGGAGATACGCAGTATTTT
>NA|TRBD2|TRBJ2-7|TRBV5-1
CASSASAGDYEQYF
TGCGCCAGCAGCGCCTCAGCGGGGGACTACGAGCAGTACTTC
>NA|NA|TRBJ2-5|TRBV7-5
CARSLGRWGGLETQYF
TGTGCCAGAAGCTTAGGGAGGTGGGGGGGCCTAGAGACCCAGTACTTC
>NA|TRBD1|TRBJ2-1|TRBV7-3
CASSQLQGANEQFF
TGTGCCAGCAGCCAACTACAGGGGGCTAATGAGCAGTTCTTC
>NA|TRBD1|TRBJ2-7|TRBV11-1
CASSSIHQTGNSYEQYF
TGTGCCAGCAGCTCAATTCACCAGACAGGGAACTCCTACGAGCAGTACTTC
>NA|NA|TRBJ2-1|TRBV9
CASSADNEQFF
TGTGCCAGCAGCGCCGACAATGAGCAGTTCTTC
>NA|TRBD1|TRBJ2-6|TRBV5-5
CASSLGTGGERYGANVLTF
TGTGCCAGCAGCTTGGGGACAGGGGGCGAACGGTATGGGGCCAACGTCCTGACTTTC
>NA|NA|TRBJ1-2|TRBV7-9
CASSFDRSGYTF
TGTGCCAGCAGCTTCGACAGGTCTGGCTACACCTTC
>NA|NA|TRBJ1-5|TRBV28
CASRLPMWGSQPQHF
TGTGCCAGCAGACTCCCGATGTGGGGCAGTCAGCCCCAGCATTTT
>NA|TRBD1|TRBJ1-2|TRBV5-5
CASTGAGGNYGYTF
TGTGCCAGCACCGGAGCAGGGGGCAACTATGGCTACACCTTC
>few|NA|TRBJ1-1|TRBV6-1
CASWEVKNTEAFF
TGTGCCAGCTGGGAGGTGAAGAACACTGAAGCTTTCTTT
>NA|NA|TRBJ2-3|TRBV5-4
CASSLVLTGSTDTQYF
TGTGCCAGCAGCTTGGTCCTAACGGGGAGCACAGATACGCAGTATTTT
>NA|NA|TRBJ1-2|TRBV5-1
CASSLQGSYGYTF
TGCGCCAGCAGCCTTCAGGGGTCCTATGGCTACACCTTC
>NA|TRBD1|TRBJ1-2|TRBV7-2
CASSITGGNNYGYTF
TGTGCCAGCAGCATAACAGGGGGCAATAACTATGGCTACACCTTC
>NA|NA|TRBJ1-6|TRBV5-1
CASSFRQGPSNSPLHF
TGCGCCAGCAGCTTCAGGCAGGGGCCGAGTAATTCACCCCTCCACTTT
>NA|NA|TRBJ2-7|TRBV11-2
CASSFAGAAYEQYF
TGTGCCAGCAGCTTTGCGGGGGCCGCCTACGAGCAGTACTTC